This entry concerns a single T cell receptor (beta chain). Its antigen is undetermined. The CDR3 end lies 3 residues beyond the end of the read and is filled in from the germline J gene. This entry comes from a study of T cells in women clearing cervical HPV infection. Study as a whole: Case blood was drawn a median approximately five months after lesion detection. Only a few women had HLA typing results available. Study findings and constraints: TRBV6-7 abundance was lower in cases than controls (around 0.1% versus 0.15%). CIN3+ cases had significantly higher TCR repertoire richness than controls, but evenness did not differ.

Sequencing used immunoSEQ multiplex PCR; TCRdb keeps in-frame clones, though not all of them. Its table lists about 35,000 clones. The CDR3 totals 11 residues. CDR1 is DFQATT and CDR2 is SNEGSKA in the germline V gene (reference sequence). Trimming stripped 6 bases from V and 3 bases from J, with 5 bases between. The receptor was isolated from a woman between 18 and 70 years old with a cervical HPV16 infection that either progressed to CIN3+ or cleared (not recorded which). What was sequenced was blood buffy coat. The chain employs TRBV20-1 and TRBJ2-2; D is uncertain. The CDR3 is CSAEDTGELFF. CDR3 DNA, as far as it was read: TGCAGTGCCGAGGACACCGGGGAG.